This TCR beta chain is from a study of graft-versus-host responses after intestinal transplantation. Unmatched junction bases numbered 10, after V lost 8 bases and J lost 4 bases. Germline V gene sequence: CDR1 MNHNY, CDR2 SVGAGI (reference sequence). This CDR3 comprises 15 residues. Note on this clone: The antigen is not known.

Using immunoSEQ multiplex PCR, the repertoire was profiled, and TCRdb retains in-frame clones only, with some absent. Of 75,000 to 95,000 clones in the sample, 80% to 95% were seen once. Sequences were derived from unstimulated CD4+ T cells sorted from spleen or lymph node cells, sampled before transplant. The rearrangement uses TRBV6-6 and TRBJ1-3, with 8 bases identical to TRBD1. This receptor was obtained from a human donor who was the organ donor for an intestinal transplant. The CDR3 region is CASRDRTNTGNTIYF. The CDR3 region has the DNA TGTGCCAGCCGGGACAGGACAAATACGGGAAACACCATATATTTT.